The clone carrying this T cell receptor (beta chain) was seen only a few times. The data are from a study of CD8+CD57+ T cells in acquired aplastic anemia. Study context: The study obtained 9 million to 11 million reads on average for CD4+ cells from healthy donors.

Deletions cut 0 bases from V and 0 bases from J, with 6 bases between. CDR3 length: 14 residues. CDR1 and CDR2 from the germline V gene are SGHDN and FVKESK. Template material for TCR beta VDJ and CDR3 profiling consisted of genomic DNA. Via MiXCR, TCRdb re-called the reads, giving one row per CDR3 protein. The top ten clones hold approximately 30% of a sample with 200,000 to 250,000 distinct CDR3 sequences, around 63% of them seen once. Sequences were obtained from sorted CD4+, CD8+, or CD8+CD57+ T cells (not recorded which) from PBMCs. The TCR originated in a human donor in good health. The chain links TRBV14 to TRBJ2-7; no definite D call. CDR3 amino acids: CASSQERSSYEQYF. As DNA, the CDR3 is TGTGCCAGCAGCCAAGAGCGCAGCTCCTACGAGCAGTACTTC.